Listed here is a single TCR beta chain. It was healthy bone marrow donors who served as donors. With 60 Vbeta and 13 Jbeta primers, the PCR was carried out. Some clones are missing from TCRdb's copy, which holds only in-frame ones; the method was immunoSEQ multiplex PCR. Among roughly 120,000 clones listed, about two thirds were seen once. The CDR3 contains 12 residues. Germline V gives CDR1 SQVTM, CDR2 ANQGSEA. V lost 7 bases, J lost 3 bases, and 12 bases lay in between. The sample belongs to a study of cytomegalovirus exposure and HLA in healthy donors. The V gene is TRBV29-1, the J gene TRBJ1-1, with TRBD1 as a possible D gene (6 bases). The sequence came from a man aged 55 to 70 in good health and CMV-seropositive. The sequenced sample consisted of PBMCs. The CDR3 loop is CSANRVDTEAFF. The CDR3 nucleotides read TGCAGCGCAAACAGGGTGGACACTGAAGCTTTCTTT.